What follows is one T cell receptor (beta chain) and its context. Its antigen is unknown. Data came from immunoSEQ multiplex PCR; TCRdb stores just in-frame clones and leaves some out. The repertoire holds approximately 60,000 clones, with 74% as singletons. The data were taken from a study of a mutant IDH1 vaccine in newly diagnosed glioma. Study as a whole: The treated population exhibited a male proportion of around 62%, a female proportion of 37.5%, and a mean age of roughly 41 years. Earlier treatment was radiotherapy, temozolomide, or both, with most getting both. Overall study results and limits: Pseudoprogression apparently lacked any relation to changes in top peripheral T cell clonotypes.

The ends were cut back, 6 bases at V and 5 bases at J, with 10 bases in the middle. The germline V gene encodes CDR1 MRHNA and CDR2 SNTAGT. The CDR3 length is 12 residues. Regarding time point: week 35, safety follow-up. Each dose of the vaccine consisted of 300 ug of mutant IDH1 20-mer peptide, with topical imiquimod. Donors had new WHO grade 3 or 4 IDH1-mutant, ATRX-lost astrocytomas. The chain couples TRBV6-4 to TRBJ2-5, with no clear D. This specimen consisted of PBMCs, obtained from a glioma patient whose treatment included an IDH1 peptide vaccine. The receptor's source is a man aged 45-65 years with glioma. The DNA of the CDR3 is TGTGCCAGCAGATGCCTTAGGGAGACCCAGTACTTC. Protein product: CASRCLRETQYF.